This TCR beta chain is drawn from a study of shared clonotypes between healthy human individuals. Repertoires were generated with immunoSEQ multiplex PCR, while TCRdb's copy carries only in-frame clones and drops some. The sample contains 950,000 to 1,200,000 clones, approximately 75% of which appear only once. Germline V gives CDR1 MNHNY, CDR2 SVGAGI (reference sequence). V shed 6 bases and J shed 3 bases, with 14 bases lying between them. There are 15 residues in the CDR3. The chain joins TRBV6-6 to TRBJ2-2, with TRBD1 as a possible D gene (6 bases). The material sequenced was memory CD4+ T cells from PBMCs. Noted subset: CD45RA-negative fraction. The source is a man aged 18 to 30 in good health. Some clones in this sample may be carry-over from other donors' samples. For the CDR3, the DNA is TGTGCCAGCAGCCCCGGGACACGAGACACCGGGGAGCTGTTTTTT. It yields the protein CASSPGTRDTGELFF.